These 32 T cell receptor beta chains originate from one sample sequenced in a study of blood T cells in healthy people across ages. A J-beta primer mix and a sample-barcoded 5' primer were used in a second PCR of roughly 6 to 11 cycles. TCRdb passed the 5' RACE reads through MiXCR, listing each CDR3 protein once. The sample lists under 1,000,000 distinct CDR3 sequences; about 45% were seen once. Material: blood. These receptors were taken from a man older than 75 in good health.

The chain combines TRBV5-6 with TRBJ1-5; a weak D match, TRBD1 (6 bases). This CDR3 has 15 amino acids. Between the trimmed V and J ends, which lost 3 bases and 4 bases, there was a span of 14 bases. The germline gives CDR1 SGHDT, CDR2 YYEEEE. The CDR3 loop reads CASSSTGGTNQPQHF. Here the CDR3 DNA reads TGTGCCAGCAGCTCGACAGGAGGAACTAATCAGCCCCAGCATTTT.

V and J are TRBV7-2 and TRBJ2-4; 10 positions match TRBD1. Germline CDR1 and CDR2: SGHTA and FQGNSA. This CDR3 comprises 17 residues. V shed 0 bases and J 8 bases; nucleotides not matched to a gene: 10. CDR3 bases: TGTGCCAGCAGCTTAGCTTCGGGACAGGGGTCAGGGGACATTCAGTACTTC. It translates to CASSLASGQGSGDIQYF.

Many counts were recorded for this clonotype. This rearrangement joins TRBV12-3 or TRBV12-4 to TRBJ2-4; a weak D match, TRBD1 (6 bases). The V gene lost 8 bases and the J gene lost 3 bases, with 17 bases spanning the gap. The CDR3 runs to 15 residues. The CDR3 loop is CASSSNRDGKNIQYF. The CDR3 bases are TGTGCCAGCTCGTCGAACAGGGATGGCAAAAACATTCAGTACTTC.

The chain carries TRBV5-6 and TRBJ1-1; D remains unclear. The CDR3 is made up of 13 amino acids. The V end lost 4 bases, the J end lost 3 bases, and 10 bases lay between the germline ends. The germline gives CDR1 SGHDT, CDR2 YYEEEE. This chain's CDR3 is CASSPVDYTEAFF. Written as DNA, the CDR3 is TGTGCCAGCAGCCCGGTGGATTACACTGAAGCTTTCTTT.

This rearrangement joins TRBV4-1 to TRBJ2-1, with 12 bases aligning to TRBD2. Per germline, CDR1 MGHRA and CDR2 YSYEKL. CDR3 length equals 16 residues. J was trimmed by 6 bases and V by 0 bases; bases with no gene match: 3. CDR3 bases: TGCGCCAGCAGCCAAGAAGGGACTAGCGGGTCCAATGAGCAGTTCTTC. This encodes CASSQEGTSGSNEQFF.

The V and J genes are TRBV7-9 and TRBJ2-7; TRBD1 agrees at 7 bases. Germline CDR1 SEHNR, CDR2 FQNEAQ (reference sequence). The CDR3 has 14 residues. V gave up 3 bases and J gave up 4 bases; unmatched junction bases: 6. The CDR3 region is CASSLLEQGYEQYF. DNA of the CDR3: TGTGCCAGCAGCTTGCTTGAACAGGGGTACGAGCAGTACTTC.

This clonotype was observed once. Given a far larger clone just one base away, this is likely a sequencing read error. The chain couples TRBV7-2 to TRBJ2-3, with unresolved D. The germline V and J ends were trimmed by 2 bases and 5 bases, with 5 bases remaining between them. The CDR3 covers 12 residues. Germline V lookup: CDR1 SGHTA, CDR2 FQGNSA. CDR3 sequence reads: CASSLYVDTQYF. The CDR3 nucleotides read TGTGCCAGCAGCTTATACGTAGATACGCAGTATTTT.

With respect to this clonotype: An end of the junction does not agree with germline; a read error may underlie this. J is TRBJ2-7 and V is TRBV7-2; 9 bases are shared with TRBD1. Per germline, CDR1 SGHTA and CDR2 FQGNSA. This CDR3 comprises 15 residues. The CDR3 DNA is TGTGCCGGCAGCTTAGCTTACAGGGGGCAATACGAGCAGTACTTC. Residues: CAGSLAYRGQYEQYF. Drawing the rest from reference TRBV7-2 and TRBJ2-7, the complete variable domain is GAGVSQSPSNKVTEKGKDVELRCDPISGHTALYWYRQSLGQGLEFLIYFQGNSAPDKSGLPSDRFSAERTGGSVSTLTIQRTQQEDSAVYLCAGSLAYRGQYEQYFGPGTRLTVT.

The rearrangement uses TRBV15 and TRBJ2-3, with 12 bases lining up with TRBD1. Trimming took 2 bases from V and 5 from J; bases not matched to a gene: 14. The length of the CDR3 is 19 residues. Germline V gene sequence: CDR1 LNHNV, CDR2 YYDKDF (reference sequence). In nucleotides, the CDR3 is TGTGCCACCAGCAGATACTATTACTCCGGGACAGGGGGCGAAGATACGCAGTATTTT. Translated: CATSRYYYSGTGGEDTQYF.

This clonotype has only a few counts. A clone one base away is much larger, so this may be a read error. This rearrangement joins TRBV20-1 to TRBJ2-5; TRBD2 aligns across 11 bases. CDR1 is DFQATT and CDR2 is SNEGSKA in the germline V gene (reference sequence). The CDR3 has 12 amino acids. J was trimmed by 11 bases and V by 6 bases; bases with no gene match: 8. The CDR3 sequence is CSAVAGGDEQYF. The CDR3 DNA sequence: TGCAGTGCGGTAGCGGGAGGGGATGAGCAGTACTTC.

This sequence joins TRBV4-1 and TRBJ2-7, with 7 nucleotides matching TRBD1. In germline, CDR1 is MGHRA, CDR2 YSYEKL. After removal of 5 bases from V and 4 bases from J, the junction contained 11 bases not matched to a gene. The CDR3 has 15 amino acids. CDR3: CASSYRQGAPYEQYF. Written as DNA, the CDR3 is TGCGCCAGCAGCTACCGACAGGGAGCCCCATACGAGCAGTACTTC.

Only a few counts were recorded for this clonotype. This sequence joins TRBV2 and TRBJ2-7; 7 bases are a match to TRBD1. The CDR3 covers 20 residues. Germline CDR1 is SNHLY and CDR2 is FYNNEI. V was clipped by 8 bases and J by 0 bases; unmatched bases: 25. CDR3 residues: CASRHTAGTENKGSSYEQYF. The CDR3 nucleotides read TGTGCCAGCCGCCATACGGCCGGGACAGAAAATAAAGGGAGCTCCTACGAGCAGTACTTC.

This clonotype turned up a few times. The rearrangement joins TRBV4-1 to TRBJ1-2, with D hard to call. V was pared by 2 bases and J by 0 bases, with 10 bases between. CDR1 and CDR2 from the germline V gene are MGHRA and YSYEKL. This CDR3 spans 15 amino acids. In DNA, the CDR3 is TGCGCCAGCAGCCAATCTGTTCTAGCTAACTATGGCTACACCTTC. Amino acid sequence: CASSQSVLANYGYTF.

V gene TRBV20-1 combines with J gene TRBJ1-4; D remains ambiguous. Germline loops: CDR1 DFQATT, CDR2 SNEGSKA (reference sequence). This CDR3 region has 16 residues. Between the trimmed V and J ends, which lost 2 bases and 5 bases, there was a span of 18 bases. The CDR3: CSARPSLGIQNEKLFF. As DNA, the CDR3 is TGCAGTGCTAGACCGTCCCTTGGGATTCAAAATGAAAAACTGTTTTTT.

The rearrangement joins TRBV12-3 or TRBV12-4 to TRBJ1-4, with D uncertain. V lost 6 bases and J 8 bases, leaving 10 bases between the germline ends. The CDR3 length is 12 residues. CDR3 sequence (DNA): TGTGCCAGCAGGTCATATGAAGAAAAACTGTTTTTT. This sequence encodes CASRSYEEKLFF.

There are a few counts of this clonotype. CDR3: CANRPTSGTDTQYF. CDR3 bases: TGTGCCAACAGGCCCACTAGCGGCACAGATACGCAGTATTTT. The J gene is TRBJ2-3, the V gene TRBV2; 7 bases match TRBD2. V lost 10 bases, J lost 1 base, and 8 bases stayed unmatched. There are 14 residues in the CDR3. The germline V gene encodes CDR1 SNHLY and CDR2 FYNNEI.

The V gene is TRBV20-1, the J gene TRBJ2-1; D is undetermined. Germline-derived CDR1 and CDR2 are DFQATT and SNEGSKA (reference sequence). V was pared by 1 base and J by 2 bases, with 15 bases between. CDR3 length: 16 amino acids. DNA of the CDR3: TGCAGTGCTAGAGGCCCCGCAGGAGTCCCCTACAATGAGCAGTTCTTC. Its protein is CSARGPAGVPYNEQFF.

The chain carries TRBV5-8 and TRBJ2-2; D gene ambiguous. CDR3 size: 16 residues. Germline lookup yields CDR1 SGHTS and CDR2 YDEGEE. V lost 0 bases and J lost 3, with 12 bases in between. The CDR3 nucleotides read TGTGCCAGCAGCTTGGCCGTGGGTGTCGACACCGGGGAGCTGTTTTTT. Translated: CASSLAVGVDTGELFF. Drawing the rest from reference TRBV5-8 and TRBJ2-2, the complete variable domain is EAGVTQSPTHLIKTRGQQATLRCSPISGHTSVYWYQQALGLGLQFLLWYDEGEERNRGNFPPRFSGRQFPNYSSELNVNALELEDSALYLCASSLAVGVDTGELFFGEGSRLTVL.

CDR3 sequence: CASSSGWGQGASGANVLTF. In DNA, the CDR3 is TGTGCCAGCAGCTCCGGGTGGGGACAGGGGGCCTCTGGGGCCAACGTCCTGACTTTC. The chain carries TRBV11-2 and TRBJ2-6; 12 bases align to TRBD1. CDR3 length: 19 residues. CDR1 and CDR2 from the germline V gene are SGHAT and FQNNGV. V gave up 4 bases and J gave up 0 bases; unmatched junction bases: 7. The variable domain in full, with the rest retrieved from reference TRBV11-2 and TRBJ2-6, is EAGVAQSPRYKIIEKRQSVAFWCNPISGHATLYWYQQILGQGPKLLIQFQNNGVVDDSQLPKDRFSAERLKGVDSTLKIQPAKLEDSAVYLCASSSGWGQGASGANVLTFGAGSRLTVL.

The chain links TRBV2 to TRBJ2-5; TRBD2 agrees at 11 bases. The closer fit of TRBJ2-7 to the DNA end suggests the J call may be wrong. CDR1 SNHLY and CDR2 FYNNEI come from the germline V gene. The CDR3 runs to 12 residues. Here the CDR3 DNA reads TGTGCCACTAGCGGGGGGCCCTACGAGCAGTACTTC. It specifies CATSGGPYEQYF.

The chain joins TRBV7-2 to TRBJ1-3; unclear D gene. The CDR3 extends over 13 amino acids. Per germline, CDR1 SGHTA and CDR2 FQGNSA. Trimming cost V 1 base and J 12 bases, with 13 bases left between them. The CDR3: CASSLDYGAIIYF. The CDR3 bases are TGTGCCAGCAGCTTAGATTACGGTGCGATCATATATTTT.

In this sample, this clonotype turned up many times. V is TRBV7-2 and J is TRBJ1-2; possible D gene TRBD1, 6 bases. This CDR3 has 15 amino acids. The ends were cut back, 4 bases at V and 0 bases at J, with 12 bases in the middle. Germline V gene data show CDR1 as SGHTA and CDR2 as FQGNSA. CDR3 sequence: CASSSQTGANYGYTF. Here the CDR3 DNA reads TGTGCCAGCAGCTCACAGACAGGAGCTAACTATGGCTACACCTTC.

J is TRBJ2-3 and V is TRBV29-1, with 10 bases identical to TRBD2. The CDR3 has 14 residues. Germline trimming cut 4 bases from V and 2 bases from J; bases unmatched to any gene: 3. The germline V gene has CDR1 SQVTM and CDR2 ANQGSEA. This CDR3 reads CSVGTSGNTDTQYF. The CDR3 nucleotides are TGCAGCGTTGGGACTAGCGGAAACACAGATACGCAGTATTTT.

The rearrangement uses TRBV5-1 and TRBJ2-7; 8 bases are shared with TRBD2. The germline CDR1 and CDR2 sequences are SGHRS and YFSETQ. Trimming took 0 bases from V and 4 from J; bases not matched to a gene: 12. The CDR3 has 17 amino acids. CDR3 in amino acids: CASSLGGSGSLTYEQYF. CDR3 DNA: TGCGCCAGCAGCTTGGGCGGAAGCGGGAGCTTAACTTACGAGCAGTACTTC. Complete variable domain (other parts from reference TRBV5-1 and TRBJ2-7): KAGVTQTPRYLIKTRGQQVTLSCSPISGHRSVSWYQQTPGQGLQFLFEYFSETQRNKGNFPGRFSGRQFSNSRSEMNVSTLELGDSALYLCASSLGGSGSLTYEQYFGPGTRLTVT.

V and J are TRBV27 and TRBJ2-7; TRBD2 agrees at 10 bases. J gave up 7 bases and V 4 bases, and 13 bases lay outside the gene matches. The V gene's germline CDR1 is MNHEY and CDR2 SMNVEV (reference sequence). This CDR3 has 16 residues. CDR3 protein: CASSSRRLAGMNEQYF. CDR3 nucleotides: TGTGCCAGCAGTTCGCGGCGACTAGCGGGTATGAATGAGCAGTACTTC.

J is TRBJ2-5 and V is TRBV6-5, with D perhaps being TRBD1 or TRBD2 (5 bases each). The J call is doubtful: the DNA matches TRBJ2-7 better. Germline-derived CDR1 and CDR2 are MNHEY and SVGAGI. The CDR3 is 14 amino acids. The chain's CDR3 is CASSYSKGSDEQYF. The CDR3 nucleotides read TGTGCCAGCAGTTACTCGAAGGGGAGCGACGAGCAGTACTTC.

This clonotype was counted only a few times. The chain joins TRBV30 to TRBJ2-7; TRBD2 agrees at 9 bases. The germline gives CDR1 GTSNPN, CDR2 SVGIG (reference sequence). V shed 5 bases, J shed 5 bases, and the junction held 10 bases outside the gene matches. The CDR3 sequence is 14 residues long. CDR3 nucleotides: TGTGCCTGGCGGTTTGGGACTAGCTCTCACGAGCAGTACTTC. Protein sequence: CAWRFGTSSHEQYF.

The rearrangement uses TRBV20-1 and TRBJ1-2; 9 nucleotides line up with TRBD1. J lost 4 bases, V lost 5 bases, and 8 bases had no gene match. From germline, CDR1 is DFQATT and CDR2 SNEGSKA (reference sequence). The CDR3 is 14 residues long. CDR3 residues: CSALDRGSSYGYTF. CDR3 in DNA: TGCAGTGCTCTGGACAGGGGATCCTCCTATGGCTACACCTTC.

The table lists this clonotype with a few counts. The chain employs TRBV7-2 and TRBJ2-4; 8 nucleotides agree with TRBD1. The junction had 4 bases not matched to a gene; V was cut back by 4 bases and J by 2 bases. The CDR3 consists of 15 residues. CDR1 SGHTA and CDR2 FQGNSA come from the germline V gene. Here the CDR3 reads CASSSRDRSKNIQYF. The CDR3 region has the DNA TGTGCCAGCAGCTCGAGGGACAGGTCCAAAAACATTCAGTACTTC. Looking up the rest from reference TRBV7-2 and TRBJ2-4 gives the full variable domain: GAGVSQSPSNKVTEKGKDVELRCDPISGHTALYWYRQSLGQGLEFLIYFQGNSAPDKSGLPSDRFSAERTGGSVSTLTIQRTQQEDSAVYLCASSSRDRSKNIQYFGAGTRLSVL.

In the case of this clonotype: Compared with germline, one end of the junction differs, possibly owing to a read error. The chain recombines TRBV12-3 or TRBV12-4 with TRBJ2-7, with D uncertain. This CDR3 has 14 amino acids. For the CDR3, the DNA is TGTGCCTGCAGTCGGGTATCCATCGCCTACGAGCAGTACTTC. It translates to CACSRVSIAYEQYF.

This sequence joins TRBV30 and TRBJ2-5; either TRBD1 or TRBD2 may supply D (7 bases each). CDR1 and CDR2 (germline): GTSNPN, SVGIG (reference sequence). The CDR3 length is 13 residues. V dropped 5 bases and J dropped 5 bases, with 15 bases sitting between them. The CDR3: CAWGIRGGETQYF. CDR3 DNA: TGTGCCTGGGGGATCAGGGGGGGGGAGACCCAGTACTTC. Full variable domain (remainder filled in from reference TRBV30 and TRBJ2-5): SQTIHQWPATLVQPVGSPLSLECTVEGTSNPNLYWYRQAAGRGLQLLFYSVGIGQISSEVPQNLSASRPQDRQFILSSKKLLLSDSGFYLCAWGIRGGETQYFGPGTRLLVL.

The chain couples TRBV20-1 to TRBJ1-1; D remains ambiguous. In germline, CDR1 is DFQATT, CDR2 SNEGSKA (reference sequence). CDR3 length: 12 amino acids. V lost 1 base and J lost 6, with 9 bases in between. The CDR3 coding sequence is TGCAGTGCTAGAGTCCTGAATGCTGAAGCTTTCTTT. Protein sequence: CSARVLNAEAFF.